The subject of this entry is one TCR beta chain. Source study methods: Nucleated cell counts were estimated from reference gene primer amplification. Assay used: immunoSEQ multiplex PCR; TCRdb lists only in-frame clones, some missing. The V and J calls and clone size come from that table; D and trimming were worked out from the DNA. This sample yields approximately 250,000 clones, of which around nine tenths are seen a single time; roughly 2% belongs to the top ten. The sample originates from a study of blood T cell repertoires in COVID-19. Trimming removed 3 bases from V and 0 bases from J; junction bases left unmatched: 3. This CDR3 has 15 amino acids. CDR1 and CDR2 from the germline V gene are SGHKS and YYEKEE (reference sequence).

The chain combines TRBV5-5 with TRBJ1-1, with TRBD1 matching over 9 bases. Sample: peripheral blood. The receptor was isolated from a young man with active or convalescent COVID-19. The CDR3 here is CASSSRTGVNTEAFF. The CDR3 nucleotides read TGTGCCAGCAGCTCACGGACAGGGGTGAACACTGAAGCTTTCTTT.